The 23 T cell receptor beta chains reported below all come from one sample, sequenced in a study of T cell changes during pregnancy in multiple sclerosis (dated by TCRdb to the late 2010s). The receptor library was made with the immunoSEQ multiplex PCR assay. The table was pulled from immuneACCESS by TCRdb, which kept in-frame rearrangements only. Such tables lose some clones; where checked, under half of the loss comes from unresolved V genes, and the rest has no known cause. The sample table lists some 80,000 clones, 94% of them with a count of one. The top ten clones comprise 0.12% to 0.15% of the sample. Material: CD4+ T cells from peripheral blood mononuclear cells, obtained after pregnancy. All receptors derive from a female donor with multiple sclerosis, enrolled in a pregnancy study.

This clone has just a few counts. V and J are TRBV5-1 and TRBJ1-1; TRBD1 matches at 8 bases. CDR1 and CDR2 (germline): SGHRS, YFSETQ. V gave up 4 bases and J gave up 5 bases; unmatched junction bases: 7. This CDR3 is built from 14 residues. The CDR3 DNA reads TGCGCCAGCAGCCCGACAGGGGCAGGTACTGAAGCTTTCTTT. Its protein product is CASSPTGAGTEAFF.

CDR3 DNA: TGTGCCAGTAGTATTGGGCAGCTCTCCTACGAGCAGTACTTC. It codes for CASSIGQLSYEQYF. J is TRBJ2-7 and V is TRBV19; the D is unclear. V shed 3 bases and J shed 0 bases, with 9 bases lying between them. The CDR3 is 14 amino acids. Germline-derived CDR1 and CDR2 are LNHDA and SQIVND (reference sequence).

CDR3 bases: TGTGCCAGCAGCCTACAGGGTACCTCCTACGAGCAGTACTTC. Translation: CASSLQGTSYEQYF. The J gene is TRBJ2-7, the V gene TRBV4-2; a weak D match, TRBD1 (6 bases). Trimming shortened V by 4 bases and J by 0 bases, and 10 bases separated the two germline ends. The germline CDR1 and CDR2 sequences are LGHNA and YNFKEQ. The CDR3 runs to 14 residues.

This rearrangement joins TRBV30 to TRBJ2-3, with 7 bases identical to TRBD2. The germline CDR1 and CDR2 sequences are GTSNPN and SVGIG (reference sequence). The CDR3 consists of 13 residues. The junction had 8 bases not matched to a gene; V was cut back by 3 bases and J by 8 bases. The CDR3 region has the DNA TGTGCCTGGAGCCCGACTAGGGAGGGTACGCAGTATTTT. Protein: CAWSPTREGTQYF.

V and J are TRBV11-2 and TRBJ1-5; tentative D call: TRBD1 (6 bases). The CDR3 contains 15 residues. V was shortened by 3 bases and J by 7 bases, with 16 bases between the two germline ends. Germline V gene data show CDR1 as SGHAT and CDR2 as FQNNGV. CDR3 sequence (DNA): TGTGCCAGCAGCTTGGGGATACAGGGTAGCCAGCCCCAGCATTTT. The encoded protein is CASSLGIQGSQPQHF.

In nucleotides, the CDR3 is TGTGCCAGCAGTTACGGGACTAACACTGAAGCTTTCTTT. This translates into CASSYGTNTEAFF. The rearrangement links TRBV27 to TRBJ1-1; D may be TRBD1 (5 bases). Germline assignment: CDR1 MNHEY and CDR2 SMNVEV (reference sequence). The germline V and J ends were trimmed by 4 bases and 2 bases, with 8 bases remaining between them. CDR3 length: 13 amino acids.

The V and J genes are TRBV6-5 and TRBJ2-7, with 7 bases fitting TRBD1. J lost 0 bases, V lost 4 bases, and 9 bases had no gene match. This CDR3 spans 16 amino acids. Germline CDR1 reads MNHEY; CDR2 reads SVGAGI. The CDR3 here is CASSSSGTVISYEQYF. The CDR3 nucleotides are TGTGCCAGCAGTTCCTCCGGGACAGTTATCTCCTACGAGCAGTACTTC.

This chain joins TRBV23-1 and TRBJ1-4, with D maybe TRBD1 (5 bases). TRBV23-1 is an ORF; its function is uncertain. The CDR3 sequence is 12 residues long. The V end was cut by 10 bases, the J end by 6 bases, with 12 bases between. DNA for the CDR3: TGCGCCACTTACAGGTCATATGAAAAACTGTTTTTT. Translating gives CATYRSYEKLFF.

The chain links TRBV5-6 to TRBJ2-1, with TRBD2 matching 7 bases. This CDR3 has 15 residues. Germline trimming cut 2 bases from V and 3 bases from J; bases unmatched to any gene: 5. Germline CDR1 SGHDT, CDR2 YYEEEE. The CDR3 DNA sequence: TGTGCCAGCAGCTTCTCTTTAGCGGGCTACAATGAGCAGTTCTTC. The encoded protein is CASSFSLAGYNEQFF.

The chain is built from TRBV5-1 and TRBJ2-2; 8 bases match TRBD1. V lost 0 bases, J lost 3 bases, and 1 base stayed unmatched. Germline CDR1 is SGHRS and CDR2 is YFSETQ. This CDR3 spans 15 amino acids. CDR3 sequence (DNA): TGCGCCAGCAGCTTGGACAGGGGGGACACCGGGGAGCTGTTTTTT. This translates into CASSLDRGDTGELFF.

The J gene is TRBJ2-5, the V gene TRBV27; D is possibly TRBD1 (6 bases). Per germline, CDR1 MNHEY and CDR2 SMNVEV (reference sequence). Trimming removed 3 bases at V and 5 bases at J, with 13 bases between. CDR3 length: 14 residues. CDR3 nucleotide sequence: TGTGCCAGCAGTTTTGACAGGTTTTCGGAGACCCAGTACTTC. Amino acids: CASSFDRFSETQYF.

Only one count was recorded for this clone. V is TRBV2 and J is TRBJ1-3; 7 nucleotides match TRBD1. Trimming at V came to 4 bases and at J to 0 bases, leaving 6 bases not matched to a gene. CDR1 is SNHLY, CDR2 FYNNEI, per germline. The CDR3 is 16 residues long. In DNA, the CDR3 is TGTGCCAGCAGTGTCCTCGGGACAGCCTCTGGAAACACCATATATTTT. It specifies CASSVLGTASGNTIYF.

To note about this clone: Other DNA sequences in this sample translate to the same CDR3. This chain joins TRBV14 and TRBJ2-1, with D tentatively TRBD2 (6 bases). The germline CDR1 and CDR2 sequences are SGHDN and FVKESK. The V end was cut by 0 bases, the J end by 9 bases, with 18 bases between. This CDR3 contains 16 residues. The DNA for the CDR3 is TGTGCCAGCAGCCAAGAAATCGCGGGGACCGGTAGTGAGCAGTTCTTC. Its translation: CASSQEIAGTGSEQFF.

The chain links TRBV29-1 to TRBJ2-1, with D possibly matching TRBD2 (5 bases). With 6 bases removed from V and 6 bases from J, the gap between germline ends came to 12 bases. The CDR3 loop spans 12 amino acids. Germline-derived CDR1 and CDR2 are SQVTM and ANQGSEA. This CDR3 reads CSVEISGNEQFF. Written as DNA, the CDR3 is TGCAGCGTCGAGATAAGCGGCAATGAGCAGTTCTTC.

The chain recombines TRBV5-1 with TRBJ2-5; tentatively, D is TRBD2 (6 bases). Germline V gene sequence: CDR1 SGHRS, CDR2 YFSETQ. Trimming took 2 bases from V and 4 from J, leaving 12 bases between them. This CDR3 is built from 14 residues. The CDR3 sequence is CASSLNSGGETQYF. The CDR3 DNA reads TGCGCCAGCAGCTTAAACTCCGGGGGAGAGACCCAGTACTTC.

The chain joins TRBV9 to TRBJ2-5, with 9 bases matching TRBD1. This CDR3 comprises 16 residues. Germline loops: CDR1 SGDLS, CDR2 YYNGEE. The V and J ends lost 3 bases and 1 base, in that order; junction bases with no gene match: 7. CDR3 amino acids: CASSARTGALQETQYF. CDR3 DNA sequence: TGTGCCAGCAGCGCCCGGACAGGGGCCCTCCAAGAGACCCAGTACTTC.

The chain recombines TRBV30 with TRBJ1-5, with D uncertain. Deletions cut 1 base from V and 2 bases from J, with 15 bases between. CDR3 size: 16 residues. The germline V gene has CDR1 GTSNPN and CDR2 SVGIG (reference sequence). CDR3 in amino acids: CAWSGDRPAGNQPQHF. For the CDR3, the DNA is TGTGCCTGGAGTGGTGACCGGCCGGCGGGCAATCAGCCCCAGCATTTT.

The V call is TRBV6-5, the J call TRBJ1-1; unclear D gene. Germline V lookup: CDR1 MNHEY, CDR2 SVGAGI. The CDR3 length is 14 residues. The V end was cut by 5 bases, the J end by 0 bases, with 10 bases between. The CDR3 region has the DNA TGTGCCAGCAGTCTCACCCACATGAACACTGAAGCTTTCTTT. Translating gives CASSLTHMNTEAFF.

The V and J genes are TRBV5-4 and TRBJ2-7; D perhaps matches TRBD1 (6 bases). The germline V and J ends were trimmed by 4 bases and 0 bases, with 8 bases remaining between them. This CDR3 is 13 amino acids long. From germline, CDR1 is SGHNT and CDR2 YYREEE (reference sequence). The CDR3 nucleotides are TGTGCCAGCAGCCCACAGGGCTCCTACGAGCAGTACTTC. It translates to CASSPQGSYEQYF.

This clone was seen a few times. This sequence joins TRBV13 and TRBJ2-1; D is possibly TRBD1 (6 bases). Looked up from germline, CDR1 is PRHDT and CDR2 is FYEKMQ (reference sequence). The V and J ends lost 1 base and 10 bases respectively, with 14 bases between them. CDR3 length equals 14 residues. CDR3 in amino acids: CASSLDAGDGEQFF. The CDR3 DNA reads TGTGCCAGCAGCTTAGACGCAGGGGATGGCGAGCAGTTCTTC.

For the CDR3, the DNA is TGTGCCAGCAGCGACGGACAGGGCGGAATGAACACCGGGGAGCTGTTTTTT. It translates to CASSDGQGGMNTGELFF. The chain uses TRBV11-1 and TRBJ2-2; TRBD1 matches 8 bases. Trimming cost V 5 bases and J 1 base; bases outside gene matches: 9. From germline, CDR1 is SGHAT and CDR2 FQDESV (reference sequence). The CDR3 is 17 amino acids.

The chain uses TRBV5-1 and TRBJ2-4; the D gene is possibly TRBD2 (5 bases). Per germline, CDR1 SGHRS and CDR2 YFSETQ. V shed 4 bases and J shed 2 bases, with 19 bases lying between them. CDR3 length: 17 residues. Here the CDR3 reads CASSPLGGPLTKNIQYF. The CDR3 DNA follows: TGCGCCAGCAGCCCCCTAGGCGGGCCACTAACCAAAAACATTCAGTACTTC.

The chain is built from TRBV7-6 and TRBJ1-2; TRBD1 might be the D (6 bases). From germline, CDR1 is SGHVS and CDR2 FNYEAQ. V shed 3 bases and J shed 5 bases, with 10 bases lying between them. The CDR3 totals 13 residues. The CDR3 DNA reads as TGTGCCAGCAGCTTGAACCAGGGGTATGGCTACACCTTC. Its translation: CASSLNQGYGYTF. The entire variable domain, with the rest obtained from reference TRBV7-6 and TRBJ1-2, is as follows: GAGVSQSPRYKVTKRGQDVALRCDPISGHVSLYWYRQALGQGPEFLTYFNYEAQQDKSGLPNDRFSAERPEGSISTLTIQRTEQRDSAMYRCASSLNQGYGYTFGSGTRLTVV.